One sample yielded the 19 T cell receptor beta chains listed below, sequenced in a study of human T cells and chemical hapten exposure. TCRdb passed the RACE reads through MiXCR, listing each CDR3 protein once. This table holds around 260,000 distinct CDR3 sequences, about 9.4% found once. Time point given: pre-sensitization, week 0. The treatment denotes: therapeutic diphenylcyclopropenone sensitization with weekly scalp DPC. Here the sequenced sample was whole blood, taken in connection with sensitization to the hapten diphenylcyclopropenone (DPC). The receptor set was obtained from a woman aged 35 to 49 with alopecia areata. Some clones in this sample may be carry-over from other donors' samples.

This clonotype was seen a few times. The chain is built from TRBV5-1 and TRBJ2-2; D unclear. There are 14 residues in the CDR3. Germline assignment: CDR1 SGHRS and CDR2 YFSETQ. With 5 bases removed from V and 1 base from J, the gap between germline ends came to 9 bases. As DNA, the CDR3 is TGCGCCAGCAGGGAAGACGAGAACACCGGGGAGCTGTTTTTT. Protein: CASREDENTGELFF. The complete variable domain, with remaining parts taken from reference TRBV5-1 and TRBJ2-2, reads KAGVTQTPRYLIKTRGQQVTLSCSPISGHRSVSWYQQTPGQGLQFLFEYFSETQRNKGNFPGRFSGRQFSNSRSEMNVSTLELGDSALYLCASREDENTGELFFGEGSRLTVL.

This rearrangement joins TRBV19 to TRBJ2-3; D may be TRBD1 (6 bases). The V gene's germline CDR1 is LNHDA and CDR2 SQIVND (reference sequence). The length of the CDR3 is 14 residues. Trimming pared 5 bases from V and 1 base from J, leaving 10 bases between. CDR3 loop: CASSRGGGTDTQYF. As DNA, the CDR3 is TGTGCCAGTAGTCGAGGGGGAGGCACAGATACGCAGTATTTT.

The chain has TRBV6-5 and TRBJ2-7; tentatively, D is TRBD1 or TRBD2 (5 bases each). V gave up 2 bases and J gave up 3 bases, with 14 bases separating them. The CDR3 runs 15 residues. Per the germline V gene, CDR1 is MNHEY and CDR2 is SVGAGI. The CDR3 DNA sequence: TGTGCCAGCAGTTACGGGGGAACTACATTCTACGAGCAGTACTTC. Translating it yields CASSYGGTTFYEQYF.

This chain joins TRBV24-1 and TRBJ2-3; TRBD1 matches 10 bases. V gave up 4 bases and J gave up 3 bases; unmatched junction bases: 3. The CDR3 is 15 residues long. From germline, CDR1 is KGHDR and CDR2 SFDVKD. CDR3 loop: CATSEGQGVTDTQYF. The DNA of the CDR3 is TGTGCCACCAGTGAAGGACAGGGGGTTACAGATACGCAGTATTTT.

The chain carries TRBV25-1 and TRBJ2-3; 10 nucleotides match TRBD2. V gave up 4 bases and J gave up 4 bases; unmatched junction bases: 14. The CDR3 is 18 residues long. Germline assignment: CDR1 MGHDK and CDR2 SYGVNS. The CDR3, as DNA: TGTGCCAGCAGTGCTAACCAAGGACTAGCGGCCGATGCAGATACGCAGTATTTT. Its protein is CASSANQGLAADADTQYF.

A few counts support this clonotype. CDR3: CASSLGASVVTDTQYF. CDR3 nucleotide sequence: TGCGCCAGCAGCTTGGGGGCTAGCGTGGTCACAGATACGCAGTATTTT. This chain links TRBV5-1 with TRBJ2-3, with D perhaps TRBD2 (6 bases). Germline V gene lookup returns CDR1 SGHRS and CDR2 YFSETQ. The CDR3 has 16 amino acids. Trimming cost V 0 bases and J 2 bases, with 13 bases left between them.

This clonotype was found a few times. CDR3 amino acids: CASSRATGAGEKLFF. Written as DNA, the CDR3 is TGTGCCAGCAGCCGGGCCACAGGGGCCGGGGAAAAACTGTTTTTT. The chain links TRBV7-2 to TRBJ1-4, with 7 bases identical to TRBD1. J gave up 8 bases and V 5 bases, and 11 bases lay outside the gene matches. CDR1 is SGHTA, CDR2 FQGNSA, per germline. The CDR3 sequence is 15 residues long.

This clonotype occurred a few times. The CDR3 DNA sequence: TGTGCCAGCAGCCGAACGGGACAGGGGGCGTTAACAGATACGCAGTATTTT. It yields the protein CASSRTGQGALTDTQYF. The V call is TRBV12-3 or TRBV12-4, the J call TRBJ2-3; 12 bases align to TRBD1. Trimming cost V 6 bases and J 3 bases; bases outside gene matches: 10. The CDR3 spans 17 residues.

The genes are TRBV6-5 and TRBJ2-3; TRBD2 matches 12 bases. V lost 5 bases, J lost 1 base, and 16 bases stayed unmatched. Germline values: CDR1 MNHEY, CDR2 SVGAGI. The CDR3 contains 20 residues. CDR3 sequence reads: CASSPAMSGTSGSRTDTQYF. The CDR3 DNA reads as TGTGCCAGCAGTCCCGCCATGTCCGGGACTAGCGGGTCTCGCACAGATACGCAGTATTTT.

This clonotype turned up a few times. The rearrangement links TRBV7-6 to TRBJ2-7, with a possible D match to TRBD1 (5 bases). The germline CDR1 and CDR2 sequences are SGHVS and FNYEAQ. The CDR3 is 13 amino acids. Trimming took off 4 bases at V and 2 bases at J, with 9 bases between the two ends. CDR3 amino acids: CASSSTVAYEQYF. Here the CDR3 DNA reads TGTGCCAGCAGCTCGACAGTGGCCTACGAGCAGTACTTC.

This clonotype was seen a few times. The chain links TRBV10-3 to TRBJ1-5; no definite D call. Trimming stripped 10 bases from V and 2 bases from J, with 15 bases between. The CDR3 consists of 14 residues. Germline lookup yields CDR1 ENHRY and CDR2 SYGVKD. CDR3 DNA sequence: TGTGCCACCCGCTCGGAAGGAGGCAATCAGCCCCAGCATTTT. As protein: CATRSEGGNQPQHF.

Only a few counts were recorded for this clonotype. The gene calls are TRBV7-2 and TRBJ2-3, with D maybe TRBD2 (5 bases). V lost 2 bases to trimming and J lost 0 bases, with 9 bases between them. From germline, CDR1 is SGHTA and CDR2 FQGNSA. The CDR3 totals 15 residues. The CDR3 protein is CASSLSRESTDTQYF. Here the CDR3 DNA reads TGTGCCAGCAGCTTATCGAGGGAGAGCACAGATACGCAGTATTTT.

In its sample, this clonotype was seen a few times. This rearrangement joins TRBV15 to TRBJ2-7; 8 bases are a match to TRBD1. CDR1 is LNHNV, CDR2 YYDKDF, per germline (reference sequence). There are 15 residues in the CDR3. Trimming cost V 5 bases and J 0 bases; bases outside gene matches: 6. In nucleotides, the CDR3 is TGTGCCACCAGCCCCGGGACAGGTCGCTCCTACGAGCAGTACTTC. It is translated as CATSPGTGRSYEQYF.

In its sample, this clonotype was seen a few times. The chain combines TRBV6-6 with TRBJ2-2; 9 nucleotides agree with TRBD2. V lost 5 bases and J lost 5; bases outside the gene matches: 9. The germline gives CDR1 MNHNY, CDR2 SVGAGI (reference sequence). This CDR3 has 16 amino acids. CDR3 nucleotide sequence: TGTGCCAGCAGTCCCGGCGGCGGGAGGGGAACCGGGGAGCTGTTTTTT. As protein: CASSPGGGRGTGELFF.

The chain uses TRBV5-4 and TRBJ2-1; the match to TRBD1 covers 10 bases. The CDR3 spans 17 residues. V lost 5 bases to trimming and J lost 1 base; unmatched junction nucleotides: 9. CDR1 and CDR2 from the germline V gene are SGHNT and YYREEE (reference sequence). CDR3 in amino acids: CASSSPPGQGSYNEQFF. CDR3 sequence (DNA): TGTGCCAGCAGTTCACCCCCGGGACAGGGGTCCTACAATGAGCAGTTCTTC.

This clonotype was detected only a few times. The chain uses TRBV29-1 and TRBJ2-3, with a weak D call TRBD2 (6 bases). The germline V and J ends were trimmed by 7 bases and 4 bases, with 12 bases remaining between them. Germline V gives CDR1 SQVTM, CDR2 ANQGSEA. This CDR3 comprises 12 residues. The CDR3, as DNA: TGCAGCGCCGTACTAGCCTCAGATACGCAGTATTTT. Protein: CSAVLASDTQYF.

The rearrangement joins TRBV6-6 to TRBJ1-6, with 8 positions matching TRBD1. The germline V gene has CDR1 MNHNY and CDR2 SVGAGI (reference sequence). V was clipped by 0 bases and J by 10 bases; unmatched bases: 8. CDR3 length: 16 amino acids. The chain's CDR3 is CASSYSMDRARSPLHF. The DNA of the CDR3 is TGTGCCAGCAGTTACTCGATGGACAGGGCAAGGTCACCCCTCCACTTT.

This clonotype was seen only a few times. CDR3 nucleotide sequence: TGCGCCAGCAGCCCGGACAGGACCCACTATGGCTACACCTTC. Translating it yields CASSPDRTHYGYTF. The chain recombines TRBV4-3 with TRBJ1-2, with 7 bases lining up with TRBD1. The CDR3 has 14 amino acids. In germline, CDR1 is LGHNA, CDR2 YSLEER. Losses at the gene ends were 4 bases for V and 3 bases for J; bases not matched to a gene: 5.

This clonotype was counted between two and nine times. V and J are TRBV7-6 and TRBJ2-5, with a weak D call TRBD2 (5 bases). Germline CDR1 and CDR2: SGHVS and FNYEAQ. The CDR3 is 13 amino acids. Trimming shortened V by 7 bases and J by 4 bases, and 13 bases separated the two germline ends. The CDR3: CASIEGARETQYF. CDR3 DNA: TGTGCCAGCATCGAGGGTGCACGAGAGACCCAGTACTTC. Full variable domain (rest looked up from reference TRBV7-6 and TRBJ2-5): GAGVSQSPRYKVTKRGQDVALRCDPISGHVSLYWYRQALGQGPEFLTYFNYEAQQDKSGLPNDRFSAERPEGSISTLTIQRTEQRDSAMYRCASIEGARETQYFGPGTRLLVL.